This entry features one TCR beta chain sequence. Which antigen it targets is not known. Base quality data are lacking; no much larger clone is found one base away. At diagnosis, tumor, uninvolved tumor-adjacent lung and peripheral blood were collected and then preserved as a mix of FFPE and fresh-frozen material. For TCR repertoire profiling, blood samples were analyzed as peripheral blood mononuclear cells. This record belongs to a study of T cells in localized non-small cell lung cancer (dated by TCRdb to 2020 to 2021). In terms of the full investigation: T cell repertoires of 200 to 250 early-stage NSCLC patients were analyzed, with tumors being compared against uninvolved tumor-adjacent lungs. All 230 or so NSCLC patients in the cohort were treatment-naive and had localized lung tumors that were resected. NSCLC patients had a mean age of approximately 70 years, and more than 120 were male and 107 female. Broad study findings and their caveats: Uninvolved tumor-adjacent lung showed the highest T cell clonality, higher than tumor, which suggests more focused antigenic responses in the uninvolved tumor-adjacent lung. Because multi-region sequencing of the tumors was not done, intratumor heterogeneity could not be ruled out. Longer overall survival was associated with higher T cell density in blood, whereas shorter survival was associated with higher clonality in adjacent lung. A median of around 50 of the top 100 tumor clones turned up in the paired uninvolved adjacent lung, and approximately 30 of those clones also ranked among the top 100 of that same adjacent lung. Because of the exploratory design, TCR variables were selected using unadjusted p-values without false-discovery rate correction.

The immunoSEQ Assay was used to sequence TCR beta CDR3 regions from DNA. The authors' analysis ran thus. To compute T cell density, TCR beta template counts were normalized to usable DNA, which was estimated by amplifying housekeeping genes. Richness was estimated using the preseqR package, with extrapolation to 400,000 templates for PBMC samples and to 120,000 templates for tissue samples. Clonality was defined as one minus Pielou's evenness. Differential abundance testing on productive amino-acid clonotypes, with a minimum total count of 5 and an alpha of 0.1, was used to identify tissue-enriched TCRs. The Jaccard Index and the Morisita Overlap Index were used to quantify repertoire overlap between compartments. TCR beta CDR3s were clustered by GLIPH together with public tetramer-defined viral CDR3s, and at least three viral sequences plus V-gene enrichment were required for viral motifs. TCRdb stores this immuneACCESS table with in-frame sequences only. Part of the clones is absent; in the studies checked, under half of the shortfall reflects unresolved V genes, and no reason is known for the rest. V and J calls and clone size are as listed in that table; D and trimming were resolved from the DNA. This sample holds tens of thousands of clones; roughly nine tenths were observed only once. Clones ranked in the top ten supply 1.5% to 2% of the sample.

The clonotype originates from a woman aged 35-75 years with stage I lung adenocarcinoma. This specimen consisted of peripheral blood, obtained before any cancer treatment.

The nucleotide sequence reads TGCGCCAGCGGGAAGGGGCAGGGCAACTCCTACGAGCAGTACTTC. It translates to CASGKGQGNSYEQYF. Recombination joined TRBV5-1 with TRBJ2-7; matching of 5 bases hints at TRBD1 as the D gene. V lost 7 bases and J lost 0 bases; the stretch between them is 17 bases long. From the germline V gene, CDR1 is SGHRS and CDR2 is YFSETQ. Spanning cysteine to phenylalanine, the CDR3 consists of 15 amino acids. Solely the CDR3 DNA is kept, with 45 bases framed from the first base.